The entry that follows covers one TCR beta chain sequence. What it recognizes is unknown. The germline V gene has CDR1 SGDLS and CDR2 YYNGEE. CDR3 size: 17 residues. This sample is drawn from a study of T cells expressing NK-cell markers. Study findings and constraints: In several donors, these clonotypes also led the CD3+CD56-NKG2C+ fraction.

cDNA encoding TCR beta was synthesized via 5'RACE template switching incorporating UMIs. TCRdb reprocessed the 5' RACE reads; each CDR3 protein has one entry and no DNA is given. This sample contains 500,000 or so distinct CDR3 sequences. Sequencing input: blood T cells: a sorted CD56 or NKG2C T cell subset, CD4+ or CD8+ T cells, or bulk PBMC T cells (not recorded which). The receptor was isolated from a young man in good health. The chain joins TRBV9 to TRBJ2-3; TCRdb reports TRBD1, a call that lacks DNA to check it against. The CDR3 is CASSVGMGQPGTDTQYF.